This T cell receptor (beta chain) was profiled in a study of identifying expanded T cells in peripheral blood. General observations from the study: Technical replicates showed around 1.2 changed clones; two weeks about 16; four weeks 19.

Notes on this clone: Its target is not known.

The protocol was immunoSEQ multiplex PCR, while the TCRdb copy is restricted to in-frame clones and leaves out a portion. This table has around 100,000 clones, approximately 88% appearing once. During the collection period, no donor immune events like infections were recorded. V lost 0 bases and J 3 bases, leaving 12 bases between the germline ends. The CDR3 extends over 15 amino acids. The germline V gene encodes CDR1 LGHNA and CDR2 YNFKEQ. The chain joins TRBV4-2 to TRBJ2-7; a weak D match, TRBD1 (6 bases). The specimen sequenced was blood. This sequence originates from a person between 18 and 75 years old in good health. The CDR3 sequence is CASSQDRDTFYEQYF. CDR3 sequence (DNA): TGTGCCAGCAGCCAAGACCGGGACACTTTCTACGAGCAGTACTTC.